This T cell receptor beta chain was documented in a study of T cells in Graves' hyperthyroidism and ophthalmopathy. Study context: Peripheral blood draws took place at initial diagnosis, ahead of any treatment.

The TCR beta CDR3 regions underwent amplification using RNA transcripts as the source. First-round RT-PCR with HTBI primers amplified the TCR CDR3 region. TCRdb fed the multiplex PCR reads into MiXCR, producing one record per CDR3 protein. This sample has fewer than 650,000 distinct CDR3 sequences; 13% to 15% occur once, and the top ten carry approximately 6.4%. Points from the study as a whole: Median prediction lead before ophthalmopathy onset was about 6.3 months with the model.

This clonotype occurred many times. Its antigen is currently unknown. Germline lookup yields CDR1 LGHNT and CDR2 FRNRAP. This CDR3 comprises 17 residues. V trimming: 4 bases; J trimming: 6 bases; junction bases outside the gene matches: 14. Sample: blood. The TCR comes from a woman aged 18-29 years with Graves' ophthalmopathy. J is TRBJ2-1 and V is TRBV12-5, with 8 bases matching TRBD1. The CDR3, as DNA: TGTGCTAGTGGTTCCAGGCCGCGGCAGGGGGCATTCAATGAGCAGTTCTTC. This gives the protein CASGSRPRQGAFNEQFF.